The clone carrying this T cell receptor (beta chain) has a single count. The CDR3 length is 13 residues. From germline, CDR1 is SGHNT and CDR2 YYREEE (reference sequence). The V gene end was trimmed by 10 bases and the J gene end by 5 bases; junction bases not matched to a gene: 12. This specimen belongs to a study of blood T cell repertoires in COVID-19. This table comes from immunoSEQ multiplex PCR, and its TCRdb copy is limited to in-frame clones, with some not included. The sample lists about 140,000 clones, 81% occurring once. Specimen: peripheral blood. The chain couples TRBV5-4 to TRBJ2-7; TRBD2 matches 7 bases. This receptor was obtained from a human donor in a cohort sampled during active COVID-19. CDR3 sequence reads: CAADSRTRDEQYF. Here the CDR3 DNA reads TGTGCCGCAGATAGTAGGACTAGAGACGAGCAGTACTTC.